The rows below give T cell receptor beta chains drawn from one sample of a study of human thymus T cells. Clones were sequenced by immunoSEQ multiplex PCR, and TCRdb holds only the in-frame ones, with some missing. The table lists some 120,000 clones, around 94% of them singletons, with approximately 0.022% in the top ten. What was sequenced was thymus tissue. These TCRs come from a boy under two years old with a congenital heart defect but otherwise immunologically healthy. Each CDR3 is given with its conserved first and last residue. A D gene is named only where the DNA matches it firmly. Clone size is given for some rows only: seen once, a few or many times, or a class if the clone is expanded.

v_call: TRBV7-9
clone_size: .
d_call: .
j_call: TRBJ1-3
cdr3_nt: TGTGCCAGCAGCATGGGATTAGGAAACACCATATATTTT
cdr3_aa: CASSMGLGNTIYF

v_call: TRBV11-2
clone_size: .
d_call: .
j_call: TRBJ2-7
cdr3_nt: TGTGCCACCACCCCCGGGACGGCTTGCTACGAGCAGTACTTC
cdr3_aa: CATTPGTACYEQYF

v_call: TRBV7-2
clone_size: .
d_call: .
j_call: TRBJ2-7
cdr3_nt: TGTGCCAGCAGCATATTCCCGGGACTTCACTACGAGCAGTACTTC
cdr3_aa: CASSIFPGLHYEQYF

v_call: TRBV9
clone_size: .
d_call: TRBD1
j_call: TRBJ1-2
cdr3_nt: TGTGCCAGCAGCGAGACAGGGCAGTATGGCTACACCTTC
cdr3_aa: CASSETGQYGYTF

v_call: TRBV2
clone_size: .
d_call: TRBD2
j_call: TRBJ2-1
cdr3_nt: TGTGCCAGCAGCGGGACTAGCGGGGGGGTGGCCTACAATGAGCAGTTCTTC
cdr3_aa: CASSGTSGGVAYNEQFF

v_call: TRBV6-1
clone_size: .
d_call: TRBD1
j_call: TRBJ2-3
cdr3_nt: TGTGCCAGCAGTGACCCCCAGGGGGCCCCAAGCACAGATACGCAGTATTTT
cdr3_aa: CASSDPQGAPSTDTQYF

v_call: TRBV12-5
clone_size: few
d_call: .
j_call: TRBJ1-2
cdr3_nt: TGTGCTGCTGGGGGATGGCGCTATGGCTACACCTTC
cdr3_aa: CAAGGWRYGYTF

v_call: TRBV6-1
clone_size: .
d_call: .
j_call: TRBJ1-2
cdr3_nt: TGTGCCAGCAGTGAAGCACGGCAGAAAAACTATGGCTACACCTTC
cdr3_aa: CASSEARQKNYGYTF

v_call: TRBV28
clone_size: .
d_call: TRBD1
j_call: TRBJ1-1
cdr3_nt: TGTGCCAGCAGGGTACAGGGGAAAGCTTTCTTT
cdr3_aa: CASRVQGKAFF

v_call: TRBV18
clone_size: .
d_call: .
j_call: TRBJ1-5
cdr3_nt: TGTGCCAGCTCACTCCTCGGACAGTACACCGATCAGCCCCAGCATTTT
cdr3_aa: CASSLLGQYTDQPQHF

v_call: TRBV27
clone_size: once
d_call: .
j_call: TRBJ2-5
cdr3_nt: TGTGCCAGCATCGAAAAGGGGGGAACCCAGTACTTC
cdr3_aa: CASIEKGGTQYF

v_call: TRBV5-4
clone_size: .
d_call: .
j_call: TRBJ2-3
cdr3_nt: TGTGCCAGCAGCCGTCCCCGGGGCACCTTAAAGGGAGATACGCAGTATTTT
cdr3_aa: CASSRPRGTLKGDTQYF

v_call: TRBV19
clone_size: .
d_call: TRBD1
j_call: TRBJ2-7
cdr3_nt: TGTGCCAGTAGCCATGGACAGGGGCGATCGGGTGAGCAGTACTTC
cdr3_aa: CASSHGQGRSGEQYF

v_call: TRBV4-1
clone_size: .
d_call: TRBD1
j_call: TRBJ1-1
cdr3_nt: TGCGCCAGCAGCCAAGGGTACAGGGGGAAAAACACTGAAGCTTTCTTT
cdr3_aa: CASSQGYRGKNTEAFF

v_call: TRBV10-2
clone_size: .
d_call: TRBD1
j_call: TRBJ2-5
cdr3_nt: TGCGCCAGCAGTGGGGGACAGGGGGGTAGTGAGACCCAGTACTTC
cdr3_aa: CASSGGQGGSETQYF

v_call: TRBV10-3
clone_size: .
d_call: TRBD2
j_call: TRBJ2-1
cdr3_nt: TGTGCCATCAGTCGAGAAGCGGGGGAGACCTACAATGAGCAGTTCTTC
cdr3_aa: CAISREAGETYNEQFF

v_call: TRBV6-5
clone_size: .
d_call: TRBD1
j_call: TRBJ2-1
cdr3_nt: TGTGCCAGCAGCACAGGGGGGATAAATGAGCAGTTCTTC
cdr3_aa: CASSTGGINEQFF